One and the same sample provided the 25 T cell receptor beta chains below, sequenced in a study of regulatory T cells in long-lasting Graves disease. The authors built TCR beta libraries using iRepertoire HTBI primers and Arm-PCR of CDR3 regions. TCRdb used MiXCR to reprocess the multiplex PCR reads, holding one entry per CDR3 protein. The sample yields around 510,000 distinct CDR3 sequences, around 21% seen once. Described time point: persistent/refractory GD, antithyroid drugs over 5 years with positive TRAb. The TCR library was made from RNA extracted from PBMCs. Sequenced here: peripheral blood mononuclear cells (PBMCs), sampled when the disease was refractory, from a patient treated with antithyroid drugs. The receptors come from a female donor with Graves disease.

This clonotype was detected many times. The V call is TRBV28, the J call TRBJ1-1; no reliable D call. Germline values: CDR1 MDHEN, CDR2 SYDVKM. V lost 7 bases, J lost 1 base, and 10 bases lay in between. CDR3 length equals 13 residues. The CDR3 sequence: CASTSTPNTEAFF. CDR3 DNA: TGTGCCAGCACTTCGACACCGAACACTGAAGCTTTCTTT.

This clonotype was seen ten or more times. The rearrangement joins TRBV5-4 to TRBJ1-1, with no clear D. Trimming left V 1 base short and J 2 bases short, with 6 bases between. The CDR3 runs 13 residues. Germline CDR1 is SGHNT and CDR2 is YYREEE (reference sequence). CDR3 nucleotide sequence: TGTGCCAGCAGCTTGCTACCTAACACTGAAGCTTTCTTT. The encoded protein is CASSLLPNTEAFF.

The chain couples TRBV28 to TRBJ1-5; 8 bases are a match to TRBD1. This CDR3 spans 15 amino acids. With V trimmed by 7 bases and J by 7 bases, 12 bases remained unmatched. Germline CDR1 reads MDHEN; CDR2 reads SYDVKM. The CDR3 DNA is TGTGCCAGCACCCCAGGGGGCAGGGTAGCCCAGCCCCAGCATTTT. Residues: CASTPGGRVAQPQHF. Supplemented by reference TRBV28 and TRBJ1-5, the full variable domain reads DVKVTQSSRYLVKRTGEKVFLECVQDMDHENMFWYRQDPGLGLRLIYFSYDVKMKEKGDIPEGYSVSREKKERFSLILESASTNQTSMYLCASTPGGRVAQPQHFGDGTRLSIL.

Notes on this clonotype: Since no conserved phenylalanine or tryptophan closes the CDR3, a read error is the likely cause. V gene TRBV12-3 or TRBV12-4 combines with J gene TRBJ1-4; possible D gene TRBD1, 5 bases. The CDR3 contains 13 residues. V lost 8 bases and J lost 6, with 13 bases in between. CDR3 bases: TGTGCCAGCGGGGGGGTATGGGATGAAAAACTGTTTGTT. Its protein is CASGGVWDEKLFV.

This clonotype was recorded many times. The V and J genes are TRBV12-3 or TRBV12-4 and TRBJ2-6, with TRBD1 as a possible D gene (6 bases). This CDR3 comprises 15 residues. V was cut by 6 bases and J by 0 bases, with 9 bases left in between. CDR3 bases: TGTGCCAGCAGGAGGACAGACTCTGGGGCCAACGTCCTGACTTTC. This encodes CASRRTDSGANVLTF.

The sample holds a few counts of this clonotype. CDR3 sequence reads: CASSFRLAGGPSTGELFF. CDR3 in DNA: TGCGCCAGCAGCTTCCGACTAGCGGGAGGGCCAAGTACCGGGGAGCTGTTTTTT. The gene calls are TRBV5-1 and TRBJ2-2, with TRBD2 matching 14 bases. CDR1 and CDR2 from the germline V gene are SGHRS and YFSETQ. There are 18 residues in the CDR3. With V trimmed by 2 bases and J by 5 bases, 8 bases remained unmatched.

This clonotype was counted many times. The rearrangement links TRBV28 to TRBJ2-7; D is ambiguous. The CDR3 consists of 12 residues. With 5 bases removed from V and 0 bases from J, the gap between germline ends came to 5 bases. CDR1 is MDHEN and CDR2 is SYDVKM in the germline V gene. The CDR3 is CASSQDSYEQYF. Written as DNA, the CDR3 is TGTGCCAGCAGTCAAGACTCCTACGAGCAGTACTTC.

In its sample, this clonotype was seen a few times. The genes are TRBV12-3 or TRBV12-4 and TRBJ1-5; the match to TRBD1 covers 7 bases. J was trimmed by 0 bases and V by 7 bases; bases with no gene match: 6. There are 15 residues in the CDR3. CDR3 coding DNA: TGTGCCAGCACACACAGGGGTTATAGCAATCAGCCCCAGCATTTT. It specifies CASTHRGYSNQPQHF.

The CDR3 protein is CASTSAGVSRELFF. The CDR3 bases are TGTGCCAGCACCTCGGCTGGGGTTTCTAGGGAACTGTTTTTT. V is TRBV28 and J is TRBJ1-4; no clear D. Between the trimmed V and J ends, which lost 7 bases and 12 bases, there was a span of 21 bases. This CDR3 is 14 amino acids long. Germline values: CDR1 MDHEN, CDR2 SYDVKM.

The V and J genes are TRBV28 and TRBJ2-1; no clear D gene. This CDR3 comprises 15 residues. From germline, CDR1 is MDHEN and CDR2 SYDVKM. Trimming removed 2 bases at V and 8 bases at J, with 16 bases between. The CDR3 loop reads CASSLSLLGPDEQFF. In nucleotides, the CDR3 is TGTGCCAGCAGTTTAAGTCTGTTAGGCCCAGATGAGCAGTTCTTC.

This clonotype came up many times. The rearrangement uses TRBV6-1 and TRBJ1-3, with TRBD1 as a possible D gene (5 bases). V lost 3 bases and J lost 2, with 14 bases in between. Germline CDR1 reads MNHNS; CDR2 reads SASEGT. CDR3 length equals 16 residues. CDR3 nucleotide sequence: TGTGCCAGCAGTGAGACAGACGGGGTGCCTGGAAACACCATATATTTT. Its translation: CASSETDGVPGNTIYF.

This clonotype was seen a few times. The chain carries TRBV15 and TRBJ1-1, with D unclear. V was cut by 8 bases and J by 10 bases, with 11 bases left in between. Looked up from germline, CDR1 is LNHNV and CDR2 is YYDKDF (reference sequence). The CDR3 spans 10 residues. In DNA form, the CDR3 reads TGTGCCACCGGCGTTCCCCCAGCTTTCTTT. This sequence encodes CATGVPPAFF.

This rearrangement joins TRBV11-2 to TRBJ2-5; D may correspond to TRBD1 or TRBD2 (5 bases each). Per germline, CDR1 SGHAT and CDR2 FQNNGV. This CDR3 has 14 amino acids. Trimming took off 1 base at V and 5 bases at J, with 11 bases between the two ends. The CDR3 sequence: CASSLVTGPETQYF. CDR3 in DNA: TGTGCCAGCAGCTTAGTGACGGGACCGGAGACCCAGTACTTC.

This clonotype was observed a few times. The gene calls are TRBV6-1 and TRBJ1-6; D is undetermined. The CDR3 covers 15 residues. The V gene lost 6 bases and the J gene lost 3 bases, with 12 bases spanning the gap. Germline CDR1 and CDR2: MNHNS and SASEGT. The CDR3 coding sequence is TGTGCCAGCAGCCACACCAGAGACTATAATTCACCCCTCCACTTT. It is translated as CASSHTRDYNSPLHF.

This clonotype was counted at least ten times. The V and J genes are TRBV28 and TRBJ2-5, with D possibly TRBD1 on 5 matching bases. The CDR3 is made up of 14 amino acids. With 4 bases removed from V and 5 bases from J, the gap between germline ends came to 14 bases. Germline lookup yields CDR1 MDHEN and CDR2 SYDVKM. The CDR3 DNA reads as TGTGCCAGCAGTTCTCAGGGTGCGGCGGAGACCCAGTACTTC. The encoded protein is CASSSQGAAETQYF.

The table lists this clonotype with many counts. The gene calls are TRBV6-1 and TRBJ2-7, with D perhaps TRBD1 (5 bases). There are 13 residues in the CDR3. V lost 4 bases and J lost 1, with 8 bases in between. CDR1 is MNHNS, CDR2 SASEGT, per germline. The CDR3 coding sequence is TGTGCCAGCAGTGTTCGACAGTCCTACGAGCAGTACTTC. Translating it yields CASSVRQSYEQYF.

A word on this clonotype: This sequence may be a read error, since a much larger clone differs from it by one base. The DNA for the CDR3 is TGTGCCAGCAGCCCCCTGACAGATCACTATGACTACACCTTC. It specifies CASSPLTDHYDYTF. The V gene is TRBV7-8, the J gene TRBJ1-2; D possibly corresponds to TRBD1 (5 bases). In germline, CDR1 is SGHVS, CDR2 FQNEAQ. The CDR3 length is 14 residues. The variable domain in full, completed from reference TRBV7-8 and TRBJ1-2, reads GAGVSQSPRYKVAKRGQDVALRCDPISGHVSLFWYQQALGQGPEFLTYFQNEAQLDKSGLPSDRFFAERPEGSVSTLKIQRTQQEDSAVYLCASSPLTDHYDYTFGSGTRLTVV.

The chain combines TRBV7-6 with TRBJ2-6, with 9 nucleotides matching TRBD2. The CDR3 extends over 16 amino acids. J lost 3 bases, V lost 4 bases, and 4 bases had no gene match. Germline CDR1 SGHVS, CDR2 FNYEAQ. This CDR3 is CASSSAGGDGANVLTF. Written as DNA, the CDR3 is TGTGCCAGCAGCTCGGCGGGGGGGGATGGGGCCAACGTCCTGACTTTC. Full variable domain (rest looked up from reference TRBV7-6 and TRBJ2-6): GAGVSQSPRYKVTKRGQDVALRCDPISGHVSLYWYRQALGQGPEFLTYFNYEAQQDKSGLPNDRFSAERPEGSISTLTIQRTEQRDSAMYRCASSSAGGDGANVLTFGAGSRLTVL.

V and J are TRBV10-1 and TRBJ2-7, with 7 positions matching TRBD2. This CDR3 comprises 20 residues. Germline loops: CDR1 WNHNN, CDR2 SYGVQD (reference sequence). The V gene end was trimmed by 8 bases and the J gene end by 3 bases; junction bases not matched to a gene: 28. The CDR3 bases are TGCGCCAGCTTGTTAAAGCGGGGCAAGGTATCCAATAGTGCCCACTACGAGCAGTACTTC. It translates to CASLLKRGKVSNSAHYEQYF.

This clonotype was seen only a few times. DNA of the CDR3: TGTGCCAGCGCCCGAGATCCGGGAGTCTCTTTCGACGAGCAGTACTTC. Translation gives CASARDPGVSFDEQYF. The chain combines TRBV6-1 with TRBJ2-7; possible D gene TRBD2, 6 bases. This CDR3 is built from 16 residues. Trimming took off 8 bases at V and 5 bases at J, with 25 bases between the two ends. Germline V gene sequence: CDR1 MNHNS, CDR2 SASEGT.

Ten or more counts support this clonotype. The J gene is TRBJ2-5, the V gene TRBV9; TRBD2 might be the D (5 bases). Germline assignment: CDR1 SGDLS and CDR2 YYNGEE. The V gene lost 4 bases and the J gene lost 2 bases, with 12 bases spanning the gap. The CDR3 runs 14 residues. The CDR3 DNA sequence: TGTGCCAGCAGCATCCCCGGCGGGCAAGAGACCCAGTACTTC. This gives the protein CASSIPGGQETQYF. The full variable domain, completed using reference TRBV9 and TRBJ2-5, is DSGVTQTPKHLITATGQRVTLRCSPRSGDLSVYWYQQSLDQGLQFLIQYYNGEERAKGNILERFSAQQFPDLHSELNLSSLELGDSALYFCASSIPGGQETQYFGPGTRLLVL.

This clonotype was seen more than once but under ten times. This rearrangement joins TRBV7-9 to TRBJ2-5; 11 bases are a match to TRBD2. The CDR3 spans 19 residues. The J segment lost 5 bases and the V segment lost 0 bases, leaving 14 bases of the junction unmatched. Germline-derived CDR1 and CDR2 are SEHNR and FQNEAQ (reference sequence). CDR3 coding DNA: TGTGCCAGCAGCTTAGCCCCGTGGAGGACTAGCGGGCCAGGGGAGACCCAGTACTTC. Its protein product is CASSLAPWRTSGPGETQYF.

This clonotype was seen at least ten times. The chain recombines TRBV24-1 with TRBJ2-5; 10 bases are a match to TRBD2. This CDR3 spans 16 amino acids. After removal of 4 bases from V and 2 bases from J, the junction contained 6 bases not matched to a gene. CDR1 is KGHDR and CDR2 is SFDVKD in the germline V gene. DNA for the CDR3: TGTGCCACCAGTGAATTAGCGGGAGGAAATCAAGAGACCCAGTACTTC. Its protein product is CATSELAGGNQETQYF.

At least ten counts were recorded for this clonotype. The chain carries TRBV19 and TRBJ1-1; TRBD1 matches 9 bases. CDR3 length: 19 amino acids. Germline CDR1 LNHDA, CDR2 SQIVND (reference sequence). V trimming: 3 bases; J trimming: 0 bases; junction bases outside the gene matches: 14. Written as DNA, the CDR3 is TGTGCCAGTAGTATGCTGGTTTCGGGACAGGGAAGGCTGAACACTGAAGCTTTCTTT. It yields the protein CASSMLVSGQGRLNTEAFF.

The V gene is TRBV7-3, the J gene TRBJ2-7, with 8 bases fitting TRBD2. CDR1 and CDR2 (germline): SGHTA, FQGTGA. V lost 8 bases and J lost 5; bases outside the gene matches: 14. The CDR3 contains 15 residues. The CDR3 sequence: CASGIIGRGSDEQYF. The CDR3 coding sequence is TGTGCCAGCGGCATAATCGGGAGGGGGTCCGACGAGCAGTACTTC.